The 23 T cell receptor beta chains below all came from one sample that was sequenced in a study of T cells in Graves' hyperthyroidism and ophthalmopathy. It was RNA transcripts that yielded the amplified TCR beta CDR3 regions. HTBI primers were the set used in a first-round RT-PCR of the TCR CDR3. TCRdb passed the multiplex PCR reads through MiXCR, listing each CDR3 protein once. The sample yields about 360,000 distinct CDR3 sequences, around 14% seen once. The sequenced sample was blood. The receptors shown here come from a woman aged 18-35 years with Graves' hyperthyroidism.

There are many counts of this clonotype. The chain joins TRBV6-1 to TRBJ2-7, with D unresolved. The germline CDR1 and CDR2 sequences are MNHNS and SASEGT. CDR3 length equals 14 residues. V was trimmed by 5 bases and J by 5 bases, leaving 16 bases between them. CDR3 in DNA: TGTGCCAGCAGTCTTAGGCCCCCCAAAGACGAGCAGTACTTC. This translates into CASSLRPPKDEQYF.

The chain uses TRBV29-1 and TRBJ2-6; 9 bases agree with TRBD1. The germline V gene has CDR1 SQVTM and CDR2 ANQGSEA. This CDR3 spans 14 amino acids. V lost 4 bases to trimming and J lost 6 bases; unmatched junction nucleotides: 4. As DNA, the CDR3 is TGCAGCGTTGGGGACAGGGTAGAGGCCAACGTCCTGACTTTC. Translated: CSVGDRVEANVLTF.

This clonotype has at least ten counts. The chain employs TRBV19 and TRBJ2-1, with D possibly TRBD2 on 6 matching bases. This CDR3 comprises 15 residues. V lost 10 bases and J 2 bases, leaving 18 bases between the germline ends. CDR1 LNHDA and CDR2 SQIVND come from the germline V gene (reference sequence). The CDR3 nucleotides are TGTGCCACCAACCCGACCGGGACTCCCTACAATGAGCAGTTCTTC. Its protein product is CATNPTGTPYNEQFF.

This clonotype came up many times. The chain has TRBV18 and TRBJ1-1, with D maybe TRBD1 (6 bases). The germline V gene has CDR1 KGHSH and CDR2 LQKENI. V was trimmed by 5 bases and J by 5 bases, leaving 12 bases between them. The CDR3 is 13 amino acids. The CDR3 here is CASSTTGRTEAFF. CDR3 nucleotide sequence: TGTGCCAGCTCAACGACAGGCAGAACTGAAGCTTTCTTT.

Concerning this clonotype: The junction departs from germline at one end; a sequencing error may be responsible. The chain uses TRBV11-2 and TRBJ2-1; the match to TRBD1 covers 8 bases. The germline gives CDR1 SGHAT, CDR2 FQNNGV. The CDR3 runs 12 residues. The CDR3: CASSPVDREILF. As DNA, the CDR3 is TGTGCCAGCAGCCCGGTGGACAGGGAGATTCTCTTC.

The chain employs TRBV19 and TRBJ2-3; no reliable D call. V was clipped by 8 bases and J by 2 bases, with 11 bases between them. Germline assignment: CDR1 LNHDA and CDR2 SQIVND (reference sequence). The CDR3 has 13 amino acids. CDR3 nucleotide sequence: TGTGCCAGTTCCCCCGGGCCCACAGATACGCAGTATTTT. Residues: CASSPGPTDTQYF.

This clonotype has a single count. The chain carries TRBV7-2 and TRBJ1-1; D remains unclear. CDR1 and CDR2 (germline): SGHTA, FQGNSA. The length of the CDR3 is 12 residues. V lost 6 bases, J lost 3 bases, and 8 bases lay in between. As DNA, the CDR3 is TGTGCCAGCAGGTCTAGGTACACTGAAGCTTTCTTT. It yields the protein CASRSRYTEAFF.

This clonotype was observed many times. This CDR3 is CASSLGADTEAFF. Written as DNA, the CDR3 is TGTGCCAGCAGTTTAGGGGCCGACACTGAAGCTTTCTTT. The chain links TRBV27 to TRBJ1-1, with D tentatively TRBD1 (5 bases). Per germline, CDR1 MNHEY and CDR2 SMNVEV (reference sequence). V lost 2 bases, J lost 3 bases, and 7 bases lay in between. The CDR3 is 13 residues long.

Ten or more counts support this clonotype. The chain combines TRBV6-5 with TRBJ1-1; D is undetermined. The CDR3 length is 14 residues. Germline V gives CDR1 MNHEY, CDR2 SVGAGI. Trimming took off 0 bases at V and 2 bases at J, with 7 bases between the two ends. CDR3 loop: CASSYSTGNTEAFF. The CDR3 DNA follows: TGTGCCAGCAGTTACTCGACGGGTAACACTGAAGCTTTCTTT.

The rearrangement uses TRBV7-6 and TRBJ2-1; the match to TRBD2 covers 10 bases. Germline values: CDR1 SGHVS, CDR2 FNYEAQ. The trim removed 3 bases at V and 1 base at J, leaving 6 bases unmatched. The CDR3 length is 17 residues. CDR3 in amino acids: CASSFSGGTVSYNEQFF. Here the CDR3 DNA reads TGTGCCAGCAGCTTTAGCGGGGGGACGGTTTCCTACAATGAGCAGTTCTTC.

This clonotype was detected only a few times. The chain combines TRBV5-1 with TRBJ2-6; D is ambiguous. Germline CDR1 is SGHRS and CDR2 is YFSETQ. CDR3 length: 17 residues. V lost 1 base, J lost 0 bases, and 11 bases lay in between. The CDR3 reads CASSLFGTSSGANVLTF. CDR3 nucleotides: TGCGCCAGCAGCTTGTTTGGCACGAGCTCTGGGGCCAACGTCCTGACTTTC.

The chain is built from TRBV6-2 or TRBV6-3 and TRBJ2-3; 7 bases are shared with TRBD1. The DNA end favors TRBJ1-5, so the J call may be wrong. Germline CDR1 MNHEY, CDR2 SVGEGT. The CDR3 has 14 residues. In DNA form, the CDR3 reads TGTGCCAGCAGGAGAGACAGGGTGGCAGATACGCAGCATTTT. Protein: CASRRDRVADTQHF.

This clonotype was observed at least ten times. This sequence joins TRBV10-3 and TRBJ2-2; D might be TRBD2 (6 bases). CDR3 length equals 15 residues. Germline V CDR1 and CDR2: ENHRY, SYGVKD. The V end was cut by 6 bases, the J end by 4 bases, with 15 bases between. CDR3 DNA: TGTGCCATCAGCCATAGCGAGCGGGTCACCGGGGAGCTGTTTTTT. Encoded protein: CAISHSERVTGELFF.

This clonotype was recorded a few times. The chain couples TRBV29-1 to TRBJ1-2; D gene unclear. Germline lookup yields CDR1 SQVTM and CDR2 ANQGSEA. The CDR3 contains 13 residues. The ends were cut back, 7 bases at V and 8 bases at J, with 20 bases in the middle. CDR3: CSAQTQAHVGYTF. The CDR3 DNA is TGCAGCGCCCAAACCCAGGCTCATGTGGGCTACACCTTC.

This chain connects TRBV12-3 or TRBV12-4 to TRBJ2-3; 12 bases are shared with TRBD2. With 6 bases clipped from V and 2 bases from J, the junction kept 9 bases outside the gene matches. The length of the CDR3 is 17 residues. CDR3 loop: CASSLMGLAGLTDTQYF. The DNA of the CDR3 is TGTGCCAGCAGCCTAATGGGACTAGCGGGCCTCACAGATACGCAGTATTTT.

This clonotype was found a few times. The rearrangement uses TRBV12-3 or TRBV12-4 and TRBJ1-5; D is undetermined. The germline V and J ends were trimmed by 5 bases and 4 bases, with 15 bases remaining between them. This CDR3 spans 15 amino acids. CDR3: CASSTGIWGNQPQHF. The CDR3 DNA follows: TGTGCCAGCAGTACCGGGATATGGGGTAATCAGCCCCAGCATTTT.

The chain recombines TRBV7-9 with TRBJ2-1, with a weak D call TRBD2 (7 bases). This CDR3 region has 15 residues. Germline V gene data show CDR1 as SEHNR and CDR2 as FQNEAQ (reference sequence). V gave up 5 bases and J gave up 8 bases, with 19 bases separating them. The CDR3 region has the DNA TGTGCCAGCAGCGCGGGTGGGCGGGGGCACGATGAGCAGTTCTTC. As protein: CASSAGGRGHDEQFF.

A word on this clonotype: A much larger clonotype is one base distant, so this may be a read error. This sequence joins TRBV2 and TRBJ2-5; no reliable D call. The CDR3 spans 13 residues. V dropped 6 bases and J dropped 3 bases, with 11 bases sitting between them. Germline V lookup: CDR1 SNHLY, CDR2 FYNNEI. The CDR3 loop reads CASRVRSKETQYF. CDR3 bases: TGTGCCAGCAGAGTACGGTCGAAAGAGACCCAGTACTTC.

In its sample, this clonotype was seen many times. The CDR3 here is CSSRPGQYNEQFF. DNA of the CDR3: TGCAGCTCAAGACCGGGACAGTACAATGAGCAGTTCTTC. The chain carries TRBV29-1 and TRBJ2-1, with 7 bases identical to TRBD1. The CDR3 is 13 residues long. J was trimmed by 4 bases and V by 8 bases; bases with no gene match: 8. Germline CDR1 SQVTM, CDR2 ANQGSEA.

The chain joins TRBV28 to TRBJ2-7, with TRBD1 matching 7 bases. The CDR3 totals 15 residues. The V and J ends lost 2 bases and 4 bases, in that order; junction bases with no gene match: 8. The germline V gene has CDR1 MDHEN and CDR2 SYDVKM. In DNA, the CDR3 is TGTGCCAGCAGTTTACAGGGGGTAGGTTGGTACGAGCAGTACTTC. The encoded protein is CASSLQGVGWYEQYF.

The chain employs TRBV27 and TRBJ2-3, with 11 positions matching TRBD2. The CDR3 is made up of 17 amino acids. The V and J ends lost 5 bases and 0 bases, in that order; junction bases with no gene match: 7. Germline values: CDR1 MNHEY, CDR2 SMNVEV (reference sequence). The CDR3 loop is CASSPRLAGISTDTQYF. The CDR3 DNA sequence: TGTGCCAGCAGTCCCCGACTAGCGGGGATTAGCACAGATACGCAGTATTTT.

Many counts were recorded for this clonotype. The CDR3 region has the DNA TGTGCCAGCACCAGCCTTAGCGGGAGGGCCGTCGGGGAGCTGTTTTTT. Protein product: CASTSLSGRAVGELFF. The gene calls are TRBV7-8 and TRBJ2-2; 11 nucleotides align to TRBD2. Germline values: CDR1 SGHVS, CDR2 FQNEAQ. V lost 7 bases, J lost 7 bases, and 11 bases stayed unmatched. The CDR3 covers 16 residues.

The chain has TRBV4-1 and TRBJ2-3, with D maybe TRBD1 (5 bases). The V end was cut by 0 bases, the J end by 0 bases, with 13 bases between. This CDR3 spans 17 amino acids. Germline CDR1 MGHRA, CDR2 YSYEKL. The CDR3 bases are TGCGCCAGCAGCCAAGAAGGGGTTCGGTTCAGCACAGATACGCAGTATTTT. It codes for CASSQEGVRFSTDTQYF.